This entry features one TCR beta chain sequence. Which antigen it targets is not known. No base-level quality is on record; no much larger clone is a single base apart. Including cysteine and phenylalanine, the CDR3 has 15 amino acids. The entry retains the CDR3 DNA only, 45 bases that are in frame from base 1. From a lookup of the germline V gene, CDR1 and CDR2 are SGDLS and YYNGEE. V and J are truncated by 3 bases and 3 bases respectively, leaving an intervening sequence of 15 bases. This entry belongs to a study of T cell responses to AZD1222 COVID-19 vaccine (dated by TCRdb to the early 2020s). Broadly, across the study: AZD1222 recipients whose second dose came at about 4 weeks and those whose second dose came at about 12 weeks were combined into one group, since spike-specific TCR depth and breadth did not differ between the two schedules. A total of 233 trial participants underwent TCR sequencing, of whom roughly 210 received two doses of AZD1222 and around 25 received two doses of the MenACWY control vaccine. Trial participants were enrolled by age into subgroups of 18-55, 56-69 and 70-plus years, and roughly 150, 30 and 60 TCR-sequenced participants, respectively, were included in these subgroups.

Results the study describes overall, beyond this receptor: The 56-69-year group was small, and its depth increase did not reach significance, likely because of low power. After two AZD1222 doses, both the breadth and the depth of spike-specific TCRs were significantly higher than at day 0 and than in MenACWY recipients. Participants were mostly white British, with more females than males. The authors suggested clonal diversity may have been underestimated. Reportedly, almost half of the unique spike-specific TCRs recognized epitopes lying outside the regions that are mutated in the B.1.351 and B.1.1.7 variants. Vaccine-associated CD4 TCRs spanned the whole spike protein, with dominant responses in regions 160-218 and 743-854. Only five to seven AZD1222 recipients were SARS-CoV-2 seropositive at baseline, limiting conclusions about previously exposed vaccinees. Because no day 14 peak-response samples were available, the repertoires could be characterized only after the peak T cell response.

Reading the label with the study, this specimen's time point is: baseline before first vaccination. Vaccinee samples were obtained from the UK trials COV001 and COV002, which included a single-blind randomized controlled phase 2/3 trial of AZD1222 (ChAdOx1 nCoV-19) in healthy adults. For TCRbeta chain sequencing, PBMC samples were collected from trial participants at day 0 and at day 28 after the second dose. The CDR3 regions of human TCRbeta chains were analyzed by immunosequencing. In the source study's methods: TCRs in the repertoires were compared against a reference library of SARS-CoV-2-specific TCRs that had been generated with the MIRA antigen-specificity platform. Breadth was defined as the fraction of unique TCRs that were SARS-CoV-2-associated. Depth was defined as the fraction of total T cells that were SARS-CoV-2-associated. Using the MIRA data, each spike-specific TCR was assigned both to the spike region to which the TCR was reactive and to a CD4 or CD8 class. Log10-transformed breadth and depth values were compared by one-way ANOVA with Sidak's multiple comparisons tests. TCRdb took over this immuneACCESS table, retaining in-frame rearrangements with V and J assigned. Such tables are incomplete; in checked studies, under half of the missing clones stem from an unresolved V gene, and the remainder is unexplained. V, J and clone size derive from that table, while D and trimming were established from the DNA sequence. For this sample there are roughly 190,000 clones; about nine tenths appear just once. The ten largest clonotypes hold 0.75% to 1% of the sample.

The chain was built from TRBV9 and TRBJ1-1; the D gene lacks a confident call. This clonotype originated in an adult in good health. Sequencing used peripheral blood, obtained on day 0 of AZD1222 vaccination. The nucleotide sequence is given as TGTGCCAGCAGCGCGCGCCACTTCGGGGACACTGAAGCTTTCTTT. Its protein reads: CASSARHFGDTEAFF. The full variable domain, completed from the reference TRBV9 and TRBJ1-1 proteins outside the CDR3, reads DSGVTQTPKHLITATGQRVTLRCSPRSGDLSVYWYQQSLDQGLQFLIQYYNGEERAKGNILERFSAQQFPDLHSELNLSSLELGDSALYFCASSARHFGDTEAFFGQGTRLTVV.